What follows is one T cell receptor (beta chain) and its context. This entry belongs to a study of blood T cell repertoires in COVID-19. In the study overall: Acute and convalescent COVID-19 specimens originated in the United States, Italy and Spain.

Original analysis: Counts of nucleated cells, estimated from reference gene primer amplification, were obtained. Sequencing was performed with immunoSEQ multiplex PCR; in TCRdb, only in-frame clones are kept and a portion is missing. The V and J calls and clone size were taken over from that table, and D and trimming were inferred from the DNA. This table has 100,000 to 150,000 clones, around 86% appearing once. Material for sequencing was peripheral blood. The source is a man aged 40-50 years with active or convalescent COVID-19.

The CDR3 protein is CASSLSGFSSYEQYF. The CDR3 DNA follows: TGTGCCAGCAGCTTAAGCGGGTTCAGCTCCTACGAGCAGTACTTC. The chain carries TRBV7-2 and TRBJ2-7; D perhaps matches TRBD2 (6 bases). The germline CDR1 and CDR2 sequences are SGHTA and FQGNSA. There are 15 residues in the CDR3. V lost 2 bases and J 0 bases, leaving 11 bases between the germline ends.